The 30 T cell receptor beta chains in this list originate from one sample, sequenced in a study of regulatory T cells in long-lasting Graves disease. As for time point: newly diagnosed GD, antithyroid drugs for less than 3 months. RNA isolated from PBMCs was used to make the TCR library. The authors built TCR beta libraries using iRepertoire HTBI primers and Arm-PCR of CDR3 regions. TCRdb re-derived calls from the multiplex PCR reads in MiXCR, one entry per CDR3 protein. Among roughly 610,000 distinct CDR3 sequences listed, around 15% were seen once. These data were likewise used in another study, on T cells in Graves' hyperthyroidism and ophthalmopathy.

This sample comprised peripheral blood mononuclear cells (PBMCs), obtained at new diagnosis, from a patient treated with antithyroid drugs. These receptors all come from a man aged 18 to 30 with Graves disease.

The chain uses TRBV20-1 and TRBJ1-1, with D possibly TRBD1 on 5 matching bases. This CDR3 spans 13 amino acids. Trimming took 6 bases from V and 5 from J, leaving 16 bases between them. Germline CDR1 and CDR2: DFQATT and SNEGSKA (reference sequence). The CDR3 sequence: CSASQQGGTEAFF. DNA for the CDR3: TGCAGTGCAAGCCAGCAGGGAGGGACTGAAGCTTTCTTT.

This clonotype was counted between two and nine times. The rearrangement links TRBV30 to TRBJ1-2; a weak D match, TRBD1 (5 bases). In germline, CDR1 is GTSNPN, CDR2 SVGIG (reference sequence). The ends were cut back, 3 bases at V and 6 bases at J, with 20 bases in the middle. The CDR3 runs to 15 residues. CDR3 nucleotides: TGTGCCTGGAGGGGAATGGGCCTCCCGGGGGATGGCTACACCTTC. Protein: CAWRGMGLPGDGYTF. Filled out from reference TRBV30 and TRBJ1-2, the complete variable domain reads SQTIHQWPATLVQPVGSPLSLECTVEGTSNPNLYWYRQAAGRGLQLLFYSVGIGQISSEVPQNLSASRPQDRQFILSSKKLLLSDSGFYLCAWRGMGLPGDGYTFGSGTRLTVV.

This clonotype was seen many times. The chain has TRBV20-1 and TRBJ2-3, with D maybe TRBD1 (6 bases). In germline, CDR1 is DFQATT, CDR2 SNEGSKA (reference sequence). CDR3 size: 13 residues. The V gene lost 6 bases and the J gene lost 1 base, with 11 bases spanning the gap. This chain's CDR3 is CSAVGGGTDTQYF. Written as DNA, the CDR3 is TGCAGTGCGGTAGGGGGAGGCACAGATACGCAGTATTTT.

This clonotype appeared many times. CDR3 amino acids: CASSLAVGDTQYF. DNA for the CDR3: TGTGCCAGCAGCTTAGCGGTCGGGGATACGCAGTATTTT. This rearrangement joins TRBV7-2 to TRBJ2-3, with D unresolved. This CDR3 has 13 residues. Trimming took 0 bases from V and 6 from J, leaving 7 bases between them. Germline CDR1 and CDR2: SGHTA and FQGNSA.

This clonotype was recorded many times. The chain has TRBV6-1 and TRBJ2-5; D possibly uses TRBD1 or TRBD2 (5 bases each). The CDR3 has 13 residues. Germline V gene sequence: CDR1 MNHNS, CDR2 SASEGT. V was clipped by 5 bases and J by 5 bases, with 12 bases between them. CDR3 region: CASSTGWGETQYF. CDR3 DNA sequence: TGTGCCAGCAGTACCGGCTGGGGGGAGACCCAGTACTTC.

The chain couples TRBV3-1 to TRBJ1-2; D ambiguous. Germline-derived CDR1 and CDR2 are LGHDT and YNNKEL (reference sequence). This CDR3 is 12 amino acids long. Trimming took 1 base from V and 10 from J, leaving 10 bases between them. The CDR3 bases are TGTGCCAGCAGCCAAGCGGCACTGTACTACACCTTC. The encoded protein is CASSQAALYYTF.

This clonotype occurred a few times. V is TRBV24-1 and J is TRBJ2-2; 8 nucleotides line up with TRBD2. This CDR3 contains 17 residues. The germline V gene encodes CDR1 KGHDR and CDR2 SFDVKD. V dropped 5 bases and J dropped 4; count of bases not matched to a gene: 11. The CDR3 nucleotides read TGTGCCACCAGTGGTGGGACTAGTCTTGCTCCCACCGGGGAGCTGTTTTTT. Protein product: CATSGGTSLAPTGELFF.

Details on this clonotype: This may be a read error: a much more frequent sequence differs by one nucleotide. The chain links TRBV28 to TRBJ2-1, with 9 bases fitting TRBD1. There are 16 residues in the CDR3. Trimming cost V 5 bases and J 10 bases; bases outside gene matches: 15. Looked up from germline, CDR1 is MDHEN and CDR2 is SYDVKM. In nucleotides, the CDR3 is TGTGCCAGCAGTCTCTTAGAGACAGGGGGTCCAATGGAGCAGTTCTTC. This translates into CASSLLETGGPMEQFF.

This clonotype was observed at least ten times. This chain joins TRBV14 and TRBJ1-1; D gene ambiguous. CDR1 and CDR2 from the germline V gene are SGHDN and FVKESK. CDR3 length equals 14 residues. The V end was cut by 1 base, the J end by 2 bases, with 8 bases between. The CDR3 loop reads CASSQASSNTEAFF. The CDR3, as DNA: TGTGCCAGCAGCCAAGCGAGCAGTAACACTGAAGCTTTCTTT.

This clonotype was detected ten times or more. The CDR3 DNA sequence: TGTGCCAGCTCACCACAGAACAGGGTATCCTACAATGAGCAGTTCTTC. This sequence encodes CASSPQNRVSYNEQFF. The rearrangement uses TRBV18 and TRBJ2-1, with D possibly being TRBD1 (6 bases). Germline loops: CDR1 KGHSH, CDR2 LQKENI. The CDR3 covers 16 residues. V was cut by 1 base and J by 1 base, with 11 bases left in between.

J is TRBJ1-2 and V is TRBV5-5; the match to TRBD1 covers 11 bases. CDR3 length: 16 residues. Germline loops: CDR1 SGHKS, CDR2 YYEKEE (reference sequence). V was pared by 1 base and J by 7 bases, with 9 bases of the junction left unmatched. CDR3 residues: CASSLNPGQGVGGYTF. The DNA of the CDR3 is TGTGCCAGCAGCTTGAACCCGGGACAGGGGGTCGGTGGCTACACCTTC.

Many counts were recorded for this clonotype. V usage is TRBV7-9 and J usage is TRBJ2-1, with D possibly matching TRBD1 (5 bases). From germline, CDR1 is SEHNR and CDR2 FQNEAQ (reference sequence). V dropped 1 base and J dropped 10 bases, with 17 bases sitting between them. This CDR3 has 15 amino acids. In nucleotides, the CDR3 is TGTGCCAGCAGCTTAGTACAGGCCCTCTACATGGAGCAGTTCTTC. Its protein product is CASSLVQALYMEQFF. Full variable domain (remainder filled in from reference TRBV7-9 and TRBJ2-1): DTGVSQNPRHKITKRGQNVTFRCDPISEHNRLYWYRQTLGQGPEFLTYFQNEAQLEKSRLLSDRFSAERPKGSFSTLEIQRTEQGDSAMYLCASSLVQALYMEQFFGPGTRLTVL.

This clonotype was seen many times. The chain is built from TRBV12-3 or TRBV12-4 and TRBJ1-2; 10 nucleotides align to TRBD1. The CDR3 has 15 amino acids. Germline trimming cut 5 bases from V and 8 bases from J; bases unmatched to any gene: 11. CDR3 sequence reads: CASSHRDRGSSGYTF. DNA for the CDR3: TGTGCCAGCAGTCACCGGGACAGGGGTTCTAGCGGCTACACCTTC.

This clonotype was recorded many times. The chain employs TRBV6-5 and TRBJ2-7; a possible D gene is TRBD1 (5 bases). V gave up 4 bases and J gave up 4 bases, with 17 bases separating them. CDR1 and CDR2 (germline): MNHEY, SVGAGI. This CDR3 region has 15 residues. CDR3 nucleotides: TGTGCCAGCAGTTCCGGACACGGAGCACCATACGAGCAGTACTTC. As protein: CASSSGHGAPYEQYF.

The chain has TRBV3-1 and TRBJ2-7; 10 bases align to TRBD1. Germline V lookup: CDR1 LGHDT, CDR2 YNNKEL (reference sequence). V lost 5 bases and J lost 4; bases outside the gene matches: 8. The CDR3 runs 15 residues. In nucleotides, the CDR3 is TGTGCCAGCAGCTCAACGACAGGGGGCGGGTACGAGCAGTACTTC. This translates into CASSSTTGGGYEQYF.

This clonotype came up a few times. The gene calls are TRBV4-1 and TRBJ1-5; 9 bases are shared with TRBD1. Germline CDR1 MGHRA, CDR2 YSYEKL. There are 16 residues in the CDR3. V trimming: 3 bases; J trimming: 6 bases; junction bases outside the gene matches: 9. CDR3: CASSQGQGGSLQPQHF. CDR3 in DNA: TGCGCCAGCAGCCAGGGACAGGGAGGAAGCCTTCAGCCCCAGCATTTT.

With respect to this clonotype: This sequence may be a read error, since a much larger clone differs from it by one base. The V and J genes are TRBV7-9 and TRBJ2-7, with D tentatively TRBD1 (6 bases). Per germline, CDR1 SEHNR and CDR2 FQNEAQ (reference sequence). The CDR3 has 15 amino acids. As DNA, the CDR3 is TGTGTCAGCAGCCGTGGACAGTCCGCCTCCTACGAGCAGTACTTC. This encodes CVSSRGQSASYEQYF.

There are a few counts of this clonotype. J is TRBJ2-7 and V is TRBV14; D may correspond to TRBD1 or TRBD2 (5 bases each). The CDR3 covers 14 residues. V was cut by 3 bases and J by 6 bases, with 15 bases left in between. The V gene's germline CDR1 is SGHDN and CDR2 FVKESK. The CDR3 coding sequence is TGTGCCAGCAGCCATAGGCTGGGGGTTCGCGAGCAGTACTTC. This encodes CASSHRLGVREQYF.

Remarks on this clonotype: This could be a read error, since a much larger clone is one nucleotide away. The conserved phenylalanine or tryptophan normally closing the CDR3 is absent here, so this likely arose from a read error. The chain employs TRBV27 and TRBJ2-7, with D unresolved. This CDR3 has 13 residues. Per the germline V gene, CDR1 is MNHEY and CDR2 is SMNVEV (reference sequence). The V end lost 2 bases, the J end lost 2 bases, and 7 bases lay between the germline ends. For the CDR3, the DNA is TGTGCCAGCAGTTTAGCCCCCCCCTACGAGCAGTACCTC. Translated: CASSLAPPYEQYL.

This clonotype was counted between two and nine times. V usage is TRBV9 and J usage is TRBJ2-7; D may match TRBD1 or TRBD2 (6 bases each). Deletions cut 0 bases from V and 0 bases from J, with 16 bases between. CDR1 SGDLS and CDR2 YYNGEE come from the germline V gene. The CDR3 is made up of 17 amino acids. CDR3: CASSVDPHGGHSYEQYF. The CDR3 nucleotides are TGTGCCAGCAGCGTAGACCCCCACGGGGGACACTCCTACGAGCAGTACTTC.

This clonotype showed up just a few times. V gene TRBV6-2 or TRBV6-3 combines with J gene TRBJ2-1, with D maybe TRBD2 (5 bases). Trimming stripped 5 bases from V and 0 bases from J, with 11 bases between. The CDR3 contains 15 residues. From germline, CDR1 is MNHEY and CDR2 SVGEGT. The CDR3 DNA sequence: TGTGCCAGCAGTAACGGACTGAGCTCCTACAATGAGCAGTTCTTC. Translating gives CASSNGLSSYNEQFF.

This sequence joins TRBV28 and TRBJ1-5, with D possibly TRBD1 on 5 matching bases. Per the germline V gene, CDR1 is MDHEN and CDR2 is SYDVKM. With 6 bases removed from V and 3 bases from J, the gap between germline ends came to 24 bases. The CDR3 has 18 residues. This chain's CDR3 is CASRYARTRAGPNQPQHF. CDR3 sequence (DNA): TGTGCCAGCAGGTATGCCAGGACCAGGGCAGGCCCCAATCAGCCCCAGCATTTT.

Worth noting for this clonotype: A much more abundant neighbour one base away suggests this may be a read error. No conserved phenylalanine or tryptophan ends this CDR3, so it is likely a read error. The CDR3 reads CAWSKGARDTQYV. In nucleotides, the CDR3 is TGTGCCTGGAGTAAGGGGGCGAGAGATACGCAGTATGTT. The chain links TRBV30 to TRBJ2-3; 7 nucleotides line up with TRBD1. After removal of 2 bases from V and 5 bases from J, the junction contained 4 bases not matched to a gene. The CDR3 is 13 residues long. The germline V gene has CDR1 GTSNPN and CDR2 SVGIG (reference sequence).

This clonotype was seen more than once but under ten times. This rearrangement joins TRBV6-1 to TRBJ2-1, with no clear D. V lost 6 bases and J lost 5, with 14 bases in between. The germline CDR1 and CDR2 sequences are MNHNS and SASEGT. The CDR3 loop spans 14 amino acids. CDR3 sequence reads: CASRTPLPNNEQFF. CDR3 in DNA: TGTGCCAGCAGAACCCCACTACCTAACAATGAGCAGTTCTTC.

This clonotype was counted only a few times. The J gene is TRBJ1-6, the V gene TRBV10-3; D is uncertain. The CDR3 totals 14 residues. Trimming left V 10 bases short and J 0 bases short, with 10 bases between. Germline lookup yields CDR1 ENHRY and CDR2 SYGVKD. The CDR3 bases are TGTGCCACCCGTACCAGCTCCTATAATTCACCCCTCCACTTT. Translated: CATRTSSYNSPLHF.

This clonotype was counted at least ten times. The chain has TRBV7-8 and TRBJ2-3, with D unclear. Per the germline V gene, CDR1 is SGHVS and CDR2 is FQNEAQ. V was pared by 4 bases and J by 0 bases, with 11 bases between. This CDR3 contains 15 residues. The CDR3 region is CASSSKTSSTDTQYF. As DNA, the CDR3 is TGTGCCAGCAGCTCGAAGACGTCTAGCACAGATACGCAGTATTTT.

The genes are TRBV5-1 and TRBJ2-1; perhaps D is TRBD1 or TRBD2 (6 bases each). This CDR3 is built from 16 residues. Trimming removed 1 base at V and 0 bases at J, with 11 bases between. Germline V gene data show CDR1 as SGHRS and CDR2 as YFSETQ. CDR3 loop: CASSLRGRRSYNEQFF. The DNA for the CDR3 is TGCGCCAGCAGCTTGAGGGGGAGGCGCTCCTACAATGAGCAGTTCTTC.

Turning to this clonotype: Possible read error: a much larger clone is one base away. CDR3 in DNA: TGCAGTGCTAGAGATCGGAGGACGGCGAACACTGAAGCTTTCTTT. Protein: CSARDRRTANTEAFF. The chain uses TRBV20-1 and TRBJ1-1; D is undetermined. In germline, CDR1 is DFQATT, CDR2 SNEGSKA (reference sequence). The V and J ends lost 0 bases and 1 base respectively, with 12 bases between them. This CDR3 is built from 15 residues.

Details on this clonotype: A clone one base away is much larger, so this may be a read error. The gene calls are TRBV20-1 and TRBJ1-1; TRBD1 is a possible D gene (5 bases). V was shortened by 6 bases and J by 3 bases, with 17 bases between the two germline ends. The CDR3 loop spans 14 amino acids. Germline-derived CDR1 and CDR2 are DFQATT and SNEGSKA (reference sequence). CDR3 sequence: CSARDRGLDTEAFF. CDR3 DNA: TGCAGTGCCCGGGACCGGGGTCTAGACACTGAAGCTTTCTTT.

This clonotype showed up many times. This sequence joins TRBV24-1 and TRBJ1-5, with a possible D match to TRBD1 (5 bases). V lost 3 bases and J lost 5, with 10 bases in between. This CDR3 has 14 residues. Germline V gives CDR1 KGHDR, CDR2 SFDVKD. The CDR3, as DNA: TGTGCCACCAGTGATGGCAGGGTGGATCAGCCCCAGCATTTT. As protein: CATSDGRVDQPQHF.